This entry lists 27 T cell receptor beta chains sequenced from one sample in a study of a mutant IDH1 vaccine in newly diagnosed glioma (dated by TCRdb to the early 2020s). Library preparation was by the immunoSEQ multiplex PCR assay. TCRdb mirrors the immuneACCESS table, restricted to in-frame sequences. Some clones are absent from its copies; in checked studies, under half trace to an unresolved V gene, and the reason for the others is unknown. Across this sample there are roughly 120,000 clones, with roughly 78% seen only once. 4.5% to 6% of the sample comes from the top ten. The time point label on this specimen signifies: week 11, during vaccination. A 20-mer mutant IDH1 peptide at 300 micrograms in Montanide made up each vaccine dose, which was injected subcutaneously together with topical imiquimod. For these TCRs, the target antigens are not known. The material was PBMCs, obtained from a glioma patient whose treatment included an IDH1 peptide vaccine. All receptors come from a man aged 35-49 years with glioma.

This clone has just one count. This sequence joins TRBV7-2 and TRBJ2-7; 8 nucleotides align to TRBD1. V lost 6 bases to trimming and J lost 2 bases; unmatched junction nucleotides: 9. The CDR3 is 15 residues long. Germline CDR1 and CDR2: SGHTA and FQGNSA. The CDR3 DNA sequence: TGTGCCAGCAGTGAGACAGGGGTCGGCCCCTACGAGCAGTACTTC. Translating gives CASSETGVGPYEQYF.

The chain employs TRBV2 and TRBJ1-1, with D uncertain. The CDR3 sequence is 13 residues long. V was cut by 7 bases and J by 1 base, with 10 bases left in between. Per germline, CDR1 SNHLY and CDR2 FYNNEI. The CDR3 bases are TGTGCCAGCACACGCAGAGAGAACACTGAAGCTTTCTTT. This sequence encodes CASTRRENTEAFF. Using reference TRBV2 and TRBJ1-1 for the parts outside the CDR3, the full variable domain is EPEVTQTPSHQVTQMGQEVILRCVPISNHLYFYWYRQILGQKVEFLVSFYNNEISEKSEIFDDQFSVERPDGSNFTLKIRSTKLEDSAMYFCASTRRENTEAFFGQGTRLTVV.

The V and J genes are TRBV5-4 and TRBJ1-2; TRBD1 matches 11 bases. The CDR3 is 16 residues long. Germline V CDR1 and CDR2: SGHNT, YYREEE (reference sequence). V dropped 4 bases and J dropped 4; count of bases not matched to a gene: 9. The CDR3 protein is CASSGGQGAMGYGYTF. The CDR3 bases are TGTGCCAGCAGCGGAGGACAGGGGGCGATGGGCTATGGCTACACCTTC. Filled out from reference TRBV5-4 and TRBJ1-2, the complete variable domain reads ETGVTQSPTHLIKTRGQQVTLRCSSQSGHNTVSWYQQALGQGPQFIFQYYREEENGRGNFPPRFSGLQFPNYSSELNVNALELDDSALYLCASSGGQGAMGYGYTFGSGTRLTVV.

This sequence joins TRBV10-3 and TRBJ1-6; maybe TRBD1 (5 bases). The CDR3 totals 11 residues. Trimming removed 3 bases at V and 14 bases at J, with 8 bases between. The germline V gene encodes CDR1 ENHRY and CDR2 SYGVKD. The CDR3 loop reads CAISDGASLHF. In nucleotides, the CDR3 is TGTGCCATCAGTGACGGGGCATCCCTCCACTTT.

The V gene is TRBV29-1, the J gene TRBJ1-2; D gene ambiguous. Germline loops: CDR1 SQVTM, CDR2 ANQGSEA. The CDR3 has 12 residues. Trimming took 2 bases from V and 2 from J, leaving 6 bases between them. The CDR3 DNA is TGCAGCGTTGAACAGGCGAACTATGGCTACACCTTC. The encoded protein is CSVEQANYGYTF.

The genes are TRBV21-1 and TRBJ2-7; no DNA check was done on the table's D call, TRBD1. TRBV21-1 is classified as a pseudogene. This CDR3 is built from 15 residues. In nucleotides, the CDR3 is TGTGCCAGCAGCAAAGGGGGACAGGGTGTCGCCGAGCAGTACTTC. This encodes CASSKGGQGVAEQYF.

This clone was observed a single time. The rearrangement uses TRBV25-1 and TRBJ1-1; D possibly corresponds to TRBD1 (5 bases). CDR3 length: 13 amino acids. The germline V gene has CDR1 MGHDK and CDR2 SYGVNS. Trimming left V 7 bases short and J 8 bases short, with 17 bases between. The CDR3 nucleotides read TGTGCCAGCAATCCTTTTGCGGGGGAAGAAGCTTTCTTT. Translated: CASNPFAGEEAFF. Full variable domain (remainder filled in from reference TRBV25-1 and TRBJ1-1): EADIYQTPRYLVIGTGKKITLECSQTMGHDKMYWYQQDPGMELHLIHYSYGVNSTEKGDLSSESTVSRIRTEHFPLTLESARPSHTSQYLCASNPFAGEEAFFGQGTRLTVV.

This clone occurred a few times. The chain is built from TRBV14 and TRBJ1-3; no reliable D call. CDR3 size: 12 residues. Per the germline V gene, CDR1 is SGHDN and CDR2 is FVKESK. Trimming removed 2 bases from V and 3 bases from J, with 2 bases in between. The CDR3 DNA is TGTGCCAGCAGCCAAAGTGGAAACACCATATATTTT. Translated, it gives CASSQSGNTIYF.

This clone was detected only once. CDR3 bases: TGCGCCAGCAGCCAACTAGCACGCTACGAGCAGTACTTC. It codes for CASSQLARYEQYF. The genes are TRBV4-1 and TRBJ2-7, with a tentative D call TRBD2 (5 bases). Between the trimmed V and J ends, which lost 2 bases and 3 bases, there was a span of 8 bases. There are 13 residues in the CDR3. CDR1 MGHRA and CDR2 YSYEKL come from the germline V gene.

The gene calls are TRBV7-8 and TRBJ1-1; D perhaps matches TRBD1 (5 bases). In germline, CDR1 is SGHVS, CDR2 FQNEAQ. V dropped 5 bases and J dropped 1 base, with 17 bases sitting between them. The CDR3 has 16 residues. As DNA, the CDR3 is TGTGCCAGCAGCCTTCGGTTAGCAGGGACGAACACTGAAGCTTTCTTT. It is translated as CASSLRLAGTNTEAFF.

This chain uses TRBV7-2 with TRBJ2-1; no clear D gene. The CDR3 loop spans 15 amino acids. CDR1 is SGHTA, CDR2 FQGNSA, per germline. Trimming left V 3 bases short and J 4 bases short, with 13 bases between. CDR3 sequence (DNA): TGTGCCAGCAGCTTCGGCTGGCTGGGGTACAATGAGCAGTTCTTC. Residues: CASSFGWLGYNEQFF.

This chain joins TRBV6-6 and TRBJ1-1, with D hard to call. Trimming left V 8 bases short and J 8 bases short, with 12 bases between. Germline loops: CDR1 MNHNY, CDR2 SVGAGI (reference sequence). CDR3 length: 11 amino acids. The CDR3 nucleotides are TGTGCCAGCGGAAACGGGGTCGAAGCTTTCTTT. It codes for CASGNGVEAFF.

This chain joins TRBV14 and TRBJ2-5, with D unclear. The DNA end is more similar to TRBJ2-7, so the J call may be wrong. The CDR3 has 14 residues. Germline V gene sequence: CDR1 SGHDN, CDR2 FVKESK. The CDR3 DNA is TGTGCCAGCAGCCATCTAGACGGGTCCTACGAGCAGTACTTC. This codes for CASSHLDGSYEQYF.

The CDR3 loop reads CASSQALNRQWWGKNIQYF. The DNA for the CDR3 is TGCGCCAGCAGCCAAGCCTTAAACCGACAGTGGTGGGGGAAAAACATTCAGTACTTC. V usage is TRBV4-3 and J usage is TRBJ2-4; perhaps D is TRBD1 or TRBD2 (5 bases each). The CDR3 has 19 residues. Trimming shortened V by 1 base and J by 4 bases, and 23 bases separated the two germline ends. The germline gives CDR1 LGHNA, CDR2 YSLEER.

This chain joins TRBV7-9 and TRBJ2-3, with D possibly being TRBD2 (6 bases). V lost 7 bases to trimming and J lost 1 base, with 12 bases between them. Germline V lookup: CDR1 SEHNR, CDR2 FQNEAQ (reference sequence). The CDR3 totals 14 residues. Here the CDR3 reads CASTSPSGTDTQYF. The CDR3 DNA follows: TGTGCCAGCACAAGTCCTAGCGGCACAGATACGCAGTATTTT.

This clone turned up a few times. CDR3 in DNA: TGTGCCACTCGGGACAGGGTGGGTATGAGCAATCAGCCCCAGCATTTT. This sequence encodes CATRDRVGMSNQPQHF. V and J are TRBV19 and TRBJ1-5; 9 bases match TRBD1. The CDR3 contains 16 residues. Germline assignment: CDR1 LNHDA and CDR2 SQIVND (reference sequence). Trimming cost V 10 bases and J 1 base; bases outside gene matches: 11.

This clone showed up just a few times. The chain uses TRBV19 and TRBJ1-5, with D tentatively TRBD1 (6 bases). The CDR3 is 15 residues long. Trimming stripped 6 bases from V and 4 bases from J, with 16 bases between. Germline V gene lookup returns CDR1 LNHDA and CDR2 SQIVND (reference sequence). The CDR3 spells CASSRGAGINQPQHF. The CDR3 nucleotides read TGTGCCAGTAGCCGGGGGGCAGGGATTAATCAGCCCCAGCATTTT.

The genes are TRBV7-8 and TRBJ2-5; 13 bases fit TRBD2. Germline V gives CDR1 SGHVS, CDR2 FQNEAQ. Trimming removed 4 bases from V and 5 bases from J; junction bases left unmatched: 13. This CDR3 contains 18 residues. The CDR3 DNA sequence: TGTGCCAGCAGCTCCGGACTAGCGGGAGCTCTAACTTGGGAGACCCAGTACTTC. Protein sequence: CASSSGLAGALTWETQYF.

The chain carries TRBV27 and TRBJ2-3; 8 bases match TRBD1. Germline assignment: CDR1 MNHEY and CDR2 SMNVEV (reference sequence). The V segment lost 7 bases and the J segment 1 base; nucleotides outside the gene matches: 13. The CDR3 sequence is 17 residues long. The CDR3 nucleotides read TGTGCCAGCACCCTTTCGGACAGGGAAGAGGGCACAGATACGCAGTATTTT. Translation gives CASTLSDREEGTDTQYF.

With regard to this clone: This specimen includes other DNA sequences encoding the same CDR3. The rearrangement joins TRBV28 to TRBJ2-1; D ambiguous. Looked up from germline, CDR1 is MDHEN and CDR2 is SYDVKM. Trimming took off 3 bases at V and 6 bases at J, with 9 bases between the two ends. The CDR3 sequence is 13 residues long. As DNA, the CDR3 is TGTGCCAGCAGTTTGGGTCCTTTCAATGAGCAGTTCTTC. Amino acids: CASSLGPFNEQFF.

The gene calls are TRBV4-3 and TRBJ2-7, with D uncertain. This CDR3 is 16 amino acids long. With 1 base removed from V and 0 bases from J, the gap between germline ends came to 13 bases. Germline loops: CDR1 LGHNA, CDR2 YSLEER. CDR3 coding DNA: TGCGCCAGCAGCCAAGCCCGCGGCAATCCCTCCTACGAGCAGTACTTC. Its translation: CASSQARGNPSYEQYF.

This chain uses TRBV27 with TRBJ2-1; unclear D gene. V shed 6 bases and J shed 8 bases, with 11 bases lying between them. This CDR3 is 12 amino acids long. CDR1 is MNHEY and CDR2 is SMNVEV in the germline V gene (reference sequence). The CDR3 nucleotides read TGTGCCAGCAGCCGGGTAGCTTATGAGCAGTTCTTC. It yields the protein CASSRVAYEQFF.

This clone has a handful of counts. The rearrangement uses TRBV7-2 and TRBJ1-4, with TRBD1 matching 7 bases. The CDR3 has 15 residues. CDR1 and CDR2 from the germline V gene are SGHTA and FQGNSA. Germline trimming cut 5 bases from V and 7 bases from J; bases unmatched to any gene: 10. This chain's CDR3 is CASSPGGGAGEKLFF. The CDR3, as DNA: TGTGCCAGCAGCCCAGGAGGGGGCGCCGGTGAAAAACTGTTTTTT.

V is TRBV25-1 and J is TRBJ2-2, with 11 nucleotides matching TRBD1. This CDR3 comprises 15 residues. Losses at the gene ends were 4 bases for V and 4 bases for J; bases not matched to a gene: 2. Looked up from germline, CDR1 is MGHDK and CDR2 is SYGVNS. CDR3 in amino acids: CASSGTGGSTGELFF. As DNA, the CDR3 is TGTGCCAGCAGTGGGACAGGGGGCAGCACCGGGGAGCTGTTTTTT.

The CDR3 protein is CASSPGGTDTQYF. CDR3 DNA: TGTGCCAGCAGCCCCGGGGGGACGGATACGCAGTATTTT. The V gene is TRBV4-2, the J gene TRBJ2-3; 7 bases align to TRBD2. V shed 4 bases and J 6 bases; nucleotides not matched to a gene: 4. The germline V gene encodes CDR1 LGHNA and CDR2 YNFKEQ. The CDR3 extends over 13 amino acids.

This sequence joins TRBV7-9 and TRBJ1-2, with D possibly matching TRBD1 (5 bases). This CDR3 has 15 amino acids. The V gene lost 5 bases and the J gene lost 3 bases, with 16 bases spanning the gap. CDR1 SEHNR and CDR2 FQNEAQ come from the germline V gene (reference sequence). The CDR3 sequence: CASSLPVTDHYGYTF. The CDR3 DNA reads TGTGCCAGCAGCCTTCCGGTGACAGACCACTATGGCTACACCTTC.

V and J are TRBV19 and TRBJ2-1, with 12 bases fitting TRBD2. V shed 7 bases and J 6 bases; nucleotides not matched to a gene: 10. The CDR3 has 16 amino acids. CDR1 LNHDA and CDR2 SQIVND come from the germline V gene (reference sequence). The CDR3 bases are TGTGCCAGTACCCTAACTAGCGGGAGGCTTGGCAATGAGCAGTTCTTC. Protein sequence: CASTLTSGRLGNEQFF.